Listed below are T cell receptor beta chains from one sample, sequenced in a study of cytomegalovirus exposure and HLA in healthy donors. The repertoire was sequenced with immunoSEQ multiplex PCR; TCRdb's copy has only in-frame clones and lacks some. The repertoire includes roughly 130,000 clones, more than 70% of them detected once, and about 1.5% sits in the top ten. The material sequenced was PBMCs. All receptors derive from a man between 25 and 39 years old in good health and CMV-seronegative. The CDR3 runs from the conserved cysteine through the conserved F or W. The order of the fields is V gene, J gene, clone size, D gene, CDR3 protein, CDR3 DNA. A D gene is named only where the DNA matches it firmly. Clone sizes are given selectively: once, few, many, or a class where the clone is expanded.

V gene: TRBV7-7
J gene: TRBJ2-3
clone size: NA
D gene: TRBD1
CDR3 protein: CASSLGQGPQYF
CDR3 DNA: TGTGCCAGCAGCTTAGGACAGGGGCCGCAGTATTTT

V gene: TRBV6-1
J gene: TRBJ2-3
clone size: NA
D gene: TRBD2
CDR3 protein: CASSDLAVDYTDTQYF
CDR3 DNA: TGTGCCAGCAGTGACCTAGCGGTAGACTACACAGATACGCAGTATTTT

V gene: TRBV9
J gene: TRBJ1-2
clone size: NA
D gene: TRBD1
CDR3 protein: CASSVGAGQGARGYTF
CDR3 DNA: TGTGCCAGCAGCGTAGGTGCGGGACAGGGGGCTAGGGGCTACACCTTC

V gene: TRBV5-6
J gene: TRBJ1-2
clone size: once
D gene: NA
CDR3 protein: CASSLPTGNYGYTF
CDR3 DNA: TGTGCCAGCAGCCTCCCGACAGGAAACTATGGCTACACCTTC

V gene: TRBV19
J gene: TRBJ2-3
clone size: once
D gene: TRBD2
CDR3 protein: CASSPGEGRAQDTQYF
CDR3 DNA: TGTGCCAGTAGTCCAGGAGAGGGGAGGGCCCAAGATACGCAGTATTTT

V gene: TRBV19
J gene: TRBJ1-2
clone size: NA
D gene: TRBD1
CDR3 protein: CAASDGTGTYGYTF
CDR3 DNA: TGTGCCGCCTCTGACGGGACAGGGACCTATGGCTACACCTTC

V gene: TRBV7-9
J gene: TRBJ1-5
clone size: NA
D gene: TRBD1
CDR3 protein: CASSLTGGNQPQHF
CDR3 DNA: TGTGCCAGCAGCTTGACAGGGGGTAATCAGCCCCAGCATTTT

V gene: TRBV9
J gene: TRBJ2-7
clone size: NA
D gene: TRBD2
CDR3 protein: CASSPQTSGRWNEQYF
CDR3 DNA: TGTGCCAGCAGCCCCCAGACTAGCGGGAGATGGAACGAGCAGTACTTC

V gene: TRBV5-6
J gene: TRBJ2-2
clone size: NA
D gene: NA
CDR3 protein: CASSPPRGVTGELFF
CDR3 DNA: TGTGCCAGCAGCCCCCCCCGCGGAGTCACCGGGGAGCTGTTTTTT

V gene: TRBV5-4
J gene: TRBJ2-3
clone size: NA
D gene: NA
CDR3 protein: CASSLAGSTDTQYF
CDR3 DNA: TGTGCCAGCAGCTTGGCAGGGAGCACAGATACGCAGTATTTT

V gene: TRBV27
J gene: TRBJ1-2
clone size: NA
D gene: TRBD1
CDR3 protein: CASSNRTGRRYGYTF
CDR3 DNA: TGTGCCAGCAGTAATCGGACAGGGAGGAGGTATGGCTACACCTTC

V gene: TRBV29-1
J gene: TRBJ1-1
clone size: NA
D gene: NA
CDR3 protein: CSVDGGQSTEAFF
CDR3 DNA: TGCAGCGTTGACGGGGGTCAGAGCACTGAAGCTTTCTTT

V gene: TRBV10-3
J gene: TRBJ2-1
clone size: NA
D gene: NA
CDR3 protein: CAIRNEPNEQFF
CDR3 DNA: TGTGCCATCAGGAATGAGCCAAATGAGCAGTTCTTC

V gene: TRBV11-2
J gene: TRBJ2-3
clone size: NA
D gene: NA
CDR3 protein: CASSLDVRGQYF
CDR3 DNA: TGTGCCAGCAGCTTAGACGTTCGAGGGCAGTATTTT

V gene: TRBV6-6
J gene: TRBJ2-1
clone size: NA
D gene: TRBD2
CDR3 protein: CASGLKTSGDNEQFF
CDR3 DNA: TGTGCCAGCGGATTGAAGACTAGCGGAGACAATGAGCAGTTCTTC

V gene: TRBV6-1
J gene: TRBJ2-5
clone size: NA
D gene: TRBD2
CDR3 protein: CASSEAATSGSSETQYF
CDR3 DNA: TGTGCCAGCAGTGAAGCGGCGACTAGCGGGAGTTCCGAGACCCAGTACTTC

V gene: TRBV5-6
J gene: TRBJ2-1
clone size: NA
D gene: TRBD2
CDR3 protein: CASSLAVPFGASGYNEQFF
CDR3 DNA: TGTGCCAGCAGCTTGGCAGTCCCATTTGGGGCTAGCGGCTACAATGAGCAGTTCTTC

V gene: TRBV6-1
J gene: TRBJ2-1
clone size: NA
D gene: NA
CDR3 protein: CASVSELLFF
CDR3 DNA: TGTGCCAGCGTAAGCGAACTACTGTTCTTC

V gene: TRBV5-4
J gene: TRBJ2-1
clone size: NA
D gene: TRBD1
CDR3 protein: CASSLRGPQSNEQFF
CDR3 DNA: TGTGCCAGCAGCCTCAGGGGGCCTCAGTCCAATGAGCAGTTCTTC

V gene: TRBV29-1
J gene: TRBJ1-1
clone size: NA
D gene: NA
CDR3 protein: CSVVEGLTEAFF
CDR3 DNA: TGCAGCGTTGTGGAGGGGCTCACTGAAGCTTTCTTT

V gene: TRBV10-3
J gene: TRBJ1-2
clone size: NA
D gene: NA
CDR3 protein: CAISERSYGYTF
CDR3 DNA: TGTGCCATCAGTGAGAGGAGTTATGGCTACACCTTC

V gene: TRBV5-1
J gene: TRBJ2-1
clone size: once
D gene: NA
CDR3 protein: CASSLEPTSYNEQFF
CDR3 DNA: TGCGCCAGCAGCTTGGAGCCCACCTCCTACAATGAGCAGTTCTTC

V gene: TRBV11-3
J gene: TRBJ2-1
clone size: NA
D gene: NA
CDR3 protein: CASSLEGDEQFF
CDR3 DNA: TGTGCCAGCAGCTTGGAGGGAGATGAGCAGTTCTTC

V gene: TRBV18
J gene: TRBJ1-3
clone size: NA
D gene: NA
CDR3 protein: CASSRASSGNTIYF
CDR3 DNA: TGTGCCAGCTCGCGGGCCAGCTCTGGAAACACCATATATTTT

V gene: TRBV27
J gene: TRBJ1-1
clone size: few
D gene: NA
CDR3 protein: CASSLRSTASAFF
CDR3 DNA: TGTGCCAGCAGTTTACGATCGACAGCTTCAGCTTTCTTT

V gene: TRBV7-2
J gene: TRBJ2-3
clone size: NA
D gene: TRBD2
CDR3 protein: CASSLSGTTDTQYF
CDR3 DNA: TGTGCCAGCAGCTTAAGCGGGACCACAGATACGCAGTATTTT

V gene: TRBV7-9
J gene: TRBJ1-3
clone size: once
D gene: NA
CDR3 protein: CASSSLRSGNTIYF
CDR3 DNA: TGTGCCAGCAGCTCCCTGAGATCTGGAAACACCATATATTTT